These T cell receptor beta chains were read from a single sample in a study of blood T cell repertoires in COVID-19. Clones were sequenced by immunoSEQ multiplex PCR, and TCRdb holds only the in-frame ones, with some missing. The table includes 150,000 to 200,000 clones, around four fifths detected once. Sequenced input: peripheral blood. These receptors originate from a woman between 25 and 40 years old with acute or convalescent COVID-19. The CDR3 runs from the conserved cysteine through the conserved F or W. D genes are given only for firm matches. Rows may omit the clone size; those that give it use once, few, many or a size class.

d_gene | j_gene | v_gene | abundance | CDR3nt | CDR3aa
. | TRBJ1-2 | TRBV5-5 | . | TGTGCCAGCAGCTTGTCCGTTAACTATGGCTACACCTTC | CASSLSVNYGYTF
. | TRBJ1-1 | TRBV10-1 | . | TGCGCCAGCAGTGATTTGAAGCGGAACACTGAAGCTTTCTTT | CASSDLKRNTEAFF
. | TRBJ2-1 | TRBV2 | . | TGTGCCAGCAGTCCAAGCATGCGCAATGAGCAGTTCTTC | CASSPSMRNEQFF
TRBD1 | TRBJ1-5 | TRBV28 | once | TGTGCCAGCAATATACAGGGGAACAATCAGCCCCAGCATTTT | CASNIQGNNQPQHF
TRBD1 | TRBJ1-4 | TRBV5-5 | few | TGTGCCAGCAGCTTTACAGGGGAGGAACTGTTTTTT | CASSFTGEELFF
. | TRBJ2-1 | TRBV6-2/TRBV6-3 | once | TGTGCCAGCAGTTTCCTTCAGACAGGACATTTCTACAATGAGCAGTTCTTC | CASSFLQTGHFYNEQFF
. | TRBJ2-5 | TRBV7-8 | . | TGTGCCAGCAGCTTAGAGATACCGGCCGGGGAGACCCAGTACTTC | CASSLEIPAGETQYF
TRBD2 | TRBJ2-1 | TRBV5-1 | . | TGCGCCAGCAGCCGTGAATTGCCGGGACTACATGAGCAGTTCTTC | CASSRELPGLHEQFF
. | TRBJ2-7 | TRBV28 | . | TGTGCCACGTTGGGGGGTGAAGCAGGGCGGTACTTC | CATLGGEAGRYF
. | TRBJ1-2 | TRBV27 | . | TGTGCCAGCAAGCCAGGAGGTCTAGATGGCTACACCTTC | CASKPGGLDGYTF
TRBD1 | TRBJ1-1 | TRBV2 | . | TGTGCCAGCAGAAGACAGGGAACTGAAGCTTTCTTT | CASRRQGTEAFF
. | TRBJ1-2 | TRBV7-9 | few | TGTGCCAGCAGCACAGACGCAGGGGTCTATGGCTACACCTTC | CASSTDAGVYGYTF
. | TRBJ2-2 | TRBV7-9 | . | TGTGCCAGCGGGAAGGGGTCGCAGCTCAACACCGGGGAGCTGTTTTTT | CASGKGSQLNTGELFF
. | TRBJ1-4 | TRBV28 | . | TGTGCCAGCAGTTTTTTCCAGGGAAGGTCCAGTAATGAAAAACTGTTTTTT | CASSFFQGRSSNEKLFF
TRBD2 | TRBJ2-7 | TRBV4-3 | . | TGCGCCAGCAGCCAAGGGGGAGCGGGAGTACCCTACGAGCAGTACTTC | CASSQGGAGVPYEQYF
. | TRBJ1-2 | TRBV28 | . | TGTGCCAGTGGACAAACCTCAACGGGCTACACCTTC | CASGQTSTGYTF
. | TRBJ1-5 | TRBV27 | . | TGTGCCAGCAGTTTGAGCTGGGGGGTTGGTCAGCCCCAGCATTTT | CASSLSWGVGQPQHF
TRBD1 | TRBJ1-5 | TRBV28 | few | TGTGCCAGCAGTTCCGGGGACAGGAGAGTCAATCAGCCCCAGCATTTT | CASSSGDRRVNQPQHF
TRBD2 | TRBJ2-2 | TRBV29-1 | . | TGCAGCGCTCGGACTAGCGAACCCAACACCGGGGAGCTGTTTTTT | CSARTSEPNTGELFF
. | TRBJ1-4 | TRBV2 | . | TGTGCCAGGCAGTGGGACTCAACTAATGAAAAACTGTTTTTT | CARQWDSTNEKLFF
TRBD1 | TRBJ2-1 | TRBV5-4 | . | TGTGCCAGCAGCTACCCTAACAGGGGGGCTGGCAATGAGCAGTTCTTC | CASSYPNRGAGNEQFF
. | TRBJ2-7 | TRBV21-1 | . | TGTGCCAGCAGCACTAGCCCCGCGGGAGTTGAGGACCACGAGCAGTACTTC | CASSTSPAGVEDHEQYF
. | TRBJ1-6 | TRBV30 | . | TGTGCCTGGAGTGTAGCACGTGTTTTTGGCGGTCGGTCAATGGTCGCCTCACCCCTCCACTTT | CAWSVARVFGGRSMVASPLHF
. | TRBJ1-5 | TRBV19 | . | TGTGCCAGTAGTACTCGGACAGGCAATCAGCCCCAGCATTTT | CASSTRTGNQPQHF
TRBD1 | TRBJ2-3 | TRBV9 | . | TGTGCCAGCAGCGTAGGGACAGGGGCCTCAGGGACAGATACGCAGTATTTT | CASSVGTGASGTDTQYF
. | TRBJ2-7 | TRBV7-9 | . | TGTGCCAGCAGCGATCCACGGGGCGAGCAGTACTTC | CASSDPRGEQYF
TRBD1 | TRBJ1-2 | TRBV11-2 | few | TGTGCCAGCAGCGTAACAGGGGCCCTTAACTATGGCTACACCTTC | CASSVTGALNYGYTF
. | TRBJ2-4 | TRBV7-2 | . | TGTGCCAGCAGCTCCCCTTTACTAGCCAAAAACATTCAGTACTTC | CASSSPLLAKNIQYF
. | TRBJ1-3 | TRBV30 | . | TGTGCCTGGAGTGTTATAGGACCCATGCTGAGGGCTGGAAACACCATATATTTT | CAWSVIGPMLRAGNTIYF
. | TRBJ2-5 | TRBV4-2 | . | TGTGCCAGCAGCCAAGGGTTCGGGTCAGGGGAAGAGACCCAGTACTTC | CASSQGFGSGEETQYF
TRBD1 | TRBJ1-1 | TRBV6-2/TRBV6-3 | . | TGTGCCAGCAGTTACCTGACAGGGGGCACTGAAGCTTTCTTT | CASSYLTGGTEAFF
. | TRBJ1-5 | TRBV3-1/TRBV3-2 | . | TGTGCCAGCAGCCCCCTAGGACTGCCTTATCAGCCCCAGCATTTT | CASSPLGLPYQPQHF
TRBD2 | TRBJ2-7 | TRBV7-2 | . | TGTGCCAGCAGCTTAGCGCAGTTAGCGGGAAGGCACGAGCAGTACTTC | CASSLAQLAGRHEQYF
. | TRBJ1-2 | TRBV7-9 | . | TGTGCCAGCAGCCCCCGGAGGGTTACTACTGGCTACACCTTC | CASSPRRVTTGYTF
TRBD2 | TRBJ2-1 | TRBV29-1 | . | TGCAGCGTTGACCCACTAGCGGGGGCTTATGAGCAGTTCTTC | CSVDPLAGAYEQFF
TRBD2 | TRBJ2-1 | TRBV15 | . | TGTGCCACCAGTACCGGGACTAGTTCGTTTGAGCAGTTCTTC | CATSTGTSSFEQFF
TRBD2 | TRBJ2-5 | TRBV15 | few | TGTGCCACCAGCAGCGGGACTAGCGGGGGGCGGGAGACCCAGTACTTC | CATSSGTSGGRETQYF
TRBD2 | TRBJ2-7 | TRBV6-5 | . | TGTGCCAGCACTAAGGGGACTAGATCATACGAGCAGTACTTC | CASTKGTRSYEQYF
TRBD2 | TRBJ2-1 | TRBV7-2 | . | TGTGCCAGCAGCTTAGGAGGCGCGGGAGGCGTGGGGGGTGAGCAGTTCTTC | CASSLGGAGGVGGEQFF
. | TRBJ1-1 | TRBV27 | . | TGTGCCAGCAGTTCCTACCCCCCATCCTCCGGGATGAACACTGAAGCTTTCTTT | CASSSYPPSSGMNTEAFF
. | TRBJ2-5 | TRBV19 | . | TGTGCCAGTAGTATGGGCCGACAAGAGACCCAGTACTTC | CASSMGRQETQYF
TRBD1 | TRBJ1-2 | TRBV4-3 | . | TGCGCCAGCAGCCAAACAGGGGGACCCTTCGGCGGCTACACCTTC | CASSQTGGPFGGYTF
TRBD1 | TRBJ1-2 | TRBV5-1 | . | TGCGCCAGCAGCTTGGCCGGGGACAGCCTGTCTGGCTACACCTTC | CASSLAGDSLSGYTF
. | TRBJ1-2 | TRBV27 | . | TGTGCCAGCAGTTTGCCCCGGGTTGACTATGGCTACACCTTC | CASSLPRVDYGYTF
TRBD2 | TRBJ2-1 | TRBV11-3 | . | TGTGCCAGCAGTCCAACGCCGGGACTACAGAAGTTCTTC | CASSPTPGLQKFF
. | TRBJ1-6 | TRBV7-8 | . | TGTGCCAGCAGCTTCTACCGAACCGTTGGTTATAATTCACCCCTCCACTTT | CASSFYRTVGYNSPLHF
TRBD1 | TRBJ2-7 | TRBV28 | . | TGTGCCAGCAGTCCTCCCGGGACAGTTCTCGAGCAGTACTTC | CASSPPGTVLEQYF
TRBD1 | TRBJ1-2 | TRBV27 | . | TGTGCCAGCAGTTCCCGACAGGGCACGTCGGGCTATGGCTACACCTTC | CASSSRQGTSGYGYTF
. | TRBJ1-6 | TRBV27 | . | TGTGCCAGCAGTTCTCCTACCAAACCCCTCCACTTT | CASSSPTKPLHF
. | TRBJ1-4 | TRBV24-1 | . | TGTGCCACCAGTGAATCAGGGGACGAAAAACTGTTTTTT | CATSESGDEKLFF
. | TRBJ1-2 | TRBV5-4 | . | TGTGCCAGCAGCCGGGGCGCGGGATTCTACTATGGCTACACCTTC | CASSRGAGFYYGYTF
. | TRBJ2-4 | TRBV6-5 | . | TGTGCCAGCAGTTATAAGGGGCCATTCGAGTACTTC | CASSYKGPFEYF
TRBD1 | TRBJ1-2 | TRBV6-5 | . | TGTGCCAGCAGTTGGGACAGGGGCATCTATGGCTACACCTTC | CASSWDRGIYGYTF
. | TRBJ1-2 | TRBV7-2 | once | TGTGCCAGCAGCTTAGTTATGGGGGGGGCGAGCAACTATGGCTACACCTTC | CASSLVMGGASNYGYTF
TRBD1 | TRBJ2-2 | TRBV27 | . | TGTGCCACCGGGACAGGGGGTTTTTACACCGGGGAGCTGTTTTTT | CATGTGGFYTGELFF
. | TRBJ1-4 | TRBV30 | . | TGTGCCTGGAGCAAAAAGAGGGATAATGAAAAACTGTTTTTT | CAWSKKRDNEKLFF
TRBD1 | TRBJ1-5 | TRBV3-1/TRBV3-2 | few | TGTGCCAGCAGCCAAGACACAGGGGGTAGGCAGCCCCAGCATTTT | CASSQDTGGRQPQHF